Listed below are T cell receptor beta chains from one sample, sequenced in a study of cytomegalovirus exposure and HLA in healthy donors. Sequencing used immunoSEQ multiplex PCR; TCRdb keeps in-frame clones, though not all of them. Of 150,000 to 200,000 clones in the sample, 81% were seen once. Sequenced: PBMCs. These receptors were taken from a man over 45 in good health and CMV-seropositive. Both conserved end residues are part of each CDR3. Each record gives: J gene, D gene, V gene, clone size, CDR3 protein, CDR3 DNA. A D gene is named only where the DNA matches it firmly. Clone size is given for some rows only: seen once, a few or many times, or a class if the clone is expanded.

>TRBJ2-7|NA|TRBV7-3|NA
CASSTRDNEQYF
TGTGCCAGCAGCACACGGGACAACGAGCAGTACTTC
>TRBJ1-1|NA|TRBV6-6|NA
CASSYAETEAFF
TGTGCCAGCAGTTACGCGGAAACTGAAGCTTTCTTT
>TRBJ2-7|NA|TRBV19|NA
CASSIGGGEQYF
TGTGCCAGTAGTATAGGTGGCGGGGAGCAGTACTTC
>TRBJ2-2|TRBD2|TRBV9|NA
CASRETSVSGELFF
TGTGCCAGCAGGGAAACTAGCGTTAGCGGGGAGCTGTTTTTT
>TRBJ2-5|NA|TRBV19|NA
CASSIDGRRWETQYF
TGTGCCAGTAGTATAGATGGGAGGCGATGGGAGACCCAGTACTTC
>TRBJ1-3|NA|TRBV9|NA
CASSVRVTRPGEIFGNTIYF
TGTGCCAGCAGCGTCAGAGTAACTCGGCCAGGGGAAATCTTTGGAAACACCATATATTTT
>TRBJ1-2|NA|TRBV4-3|NA
CASSQVLGGSYGYTF
TGCGCCAGCAGCCAAGTCCTCGGGGGGAGCTATGGCTACACCTTC
>TRBJ2-2|TRBD1|TRBV7-2|few
CASSLETGGRHSGELFF
TGTGCCAGCAGCTTAGAGACAGGGGGGCGCCATTCCGGGGAGCTGTTTTTT
>TRBJ1-1|TRBD1|TRBV5-1|NA
CASSFRTGTTEAFF
TGCGCCAGCAGTTTTCGGACAGGGACTACTGAAGCTTTCTTT
>TRBJ2-5|TRBD1|TRBV5-1|NA
CASSSHGQGTETQYF
TGCGCCAGCAGCTCACACGGACAGGGAACGGAGACCCAGTACTTC
>TRBJ2-2|TRBD2|TRBV28|NA
CASSLARIAGRHTGELFF
TGTGCCAGCAGTTTAGCGAGGATAGCGGGAAGGCACACCGGGGAGCTGTTTTTT
>TRBJ2-3|NA|TRBV7-2|NA
CASSLNPGVMADTQYF
TGTGCCAGCAGCTTAAATCCGGGAGTGATGGCGGATACGCAGTATTTT
>TRBJ1-2|NA|TRBV7-3|NA
CADGRSDYGYTF
TGTGCCGACGGCAGGTCCGACTATGGCTACACCTTC
>TRBJ2-1|TRBD2|TRBV28|NA
CASSLGGTSSVGEQFF
TGTGCCAGCAGTTTAGGGGGGACTAGTTCAGTTGGTGAGCAGTTCTTC
>TRBJ2-7|NA|TRBV4-3|NA
CASSLNTGSSYEQYF
TGCGCCAGCAGCCTTAATACGGGAAGCAGCTACGAGCAGTACTTC
>TRBJ2-3|NA|TRBV2|NA
CASTPEVLDTQYF
TGTGCCAGCACCCCAGAGGTTTTAGATACGCAGTATTTT
>TRBJ2-3|TRBD2|TRBV4-1|NA
CASSQALGTSGLVRTQYF
TGCGCCAGCAGCCAAGCCCTGGGGACTAGCGGGCTGGTACGTACGCAGTATTTT
>TRBJ1-1|TRBD1|TRBV29-1|NA
CSGTGQGGANTEAFF
TGCAGCGGCACAGGACAGGGGGGTGCGAACACTGAAGCTTTCTTT
>TRBJ2-5|TRBD2|TRBV6-1|NA
CASSEKGSGGIQETQYF
TGTGCCAGCAGTGAAAAAGGTAGCGGGGGGATCCAAGAGACCCAGTACTTC
>TRBJ2-3|TRBD2|TRBV30|NA
CAPTEKRGTDTQYF
TGTGCCCCCACCGAAAAGCGGGGAACAGATACGCAGTATTTT
>TRBJ1-1|TRBD1|TRBV6-5|NA
CASSRTQGANTEAFF
TGTGCCAGCAGCCGCACTCAGGGGGCGAACACTGAAGCTTTCTTT
>TRBJ2-7|NA|TRBV25-1|NA
CASSEGGLYYEQYF
TGTGCCAGCAGTGAGGGCGGACTATACTACGAGCAGTACTTC
>TRBJ2-1|NA|TRBV7-2|few
CASSLGGYYNEQFF
TGTGCCAGCAGCTTAGGCGGTTACTACAATGAGCAGTTCTTC
>TRBJ2-5|TRBD2|TRBV9|NA
CASSTGTSGQETQYF
TGTGCCAGCAGCACCGGGACTAGCGGCCAAGAGACCCAGTACTTC
>TRBJ1-5|TRBD1|TRBV5-4|NA
CASSATGGTLNQPQHF
TGTGCCAGCAGCGCGACAGGGGGAACCCTCAATCAGCCCCAGCATTTT
>TRBJ2-3|TRBD2|TRBV6-4|once
CASSRTSGRTDTQYF
TGTGCCAGCAGCCGGACTAGCGGGCGCACAGATACGCAGTATTTT
>TRBJ1-1|NA|TRBV7-3|NA
CASSIGGVNTEAFF
TGTGCCAGCAGCATTGGAGGCGTGAACACTGAAGCTTTCTTT
>TRBJ1-5|NA|TRBV28|NA
CASTLGGNQPQHF
TGTGCCAGCACCCTCGGGGGCAATCAGCCCCAGCATTTT
>TRBJ2-3|TRBD1|TRBV5-1|NA
CASSLRGQGAPTDTQYF
TGCGCCAGCAGCTTGCGGGGACAGGGGGCCCCCACAGATACGCAGTATTTT
>TRBJ1-1|NA|TRBV12-5|NA
CASGLVRSRQANTEAFF
TGTGCTAGTGGTTTGGTAAGGAGTCGACAGGCGAACACTGAAGCTTTCTTT
>TRBJ2-6|TRBD1|TRBV19|NA
CATRDRSGANVLTF
TGTGCCACCCGGGACAGGTCTGGGGCCAACGTCCTGACTTTC
>TRBJ1-5|NA|TRBV7-9|NA
CSSSFPDQPQHF
TGTTCCAGCAGCTTCCCAGATCAGCCCCAGCATTTT
>TRBJ2-7|TRBD2|TRBV9|once
CASSVSGLADEQYF
TGTGCCAGCAGCGTTTCTGGACTAGCGGACGAGCAGTACTTC
>TRBJ2-3|TRBD2|TRBV30|NA
CACLRGGDADTQYF
TGTGCCTGTCTTCGCGGGGGGGACGCAGATACGCAGTATTTT